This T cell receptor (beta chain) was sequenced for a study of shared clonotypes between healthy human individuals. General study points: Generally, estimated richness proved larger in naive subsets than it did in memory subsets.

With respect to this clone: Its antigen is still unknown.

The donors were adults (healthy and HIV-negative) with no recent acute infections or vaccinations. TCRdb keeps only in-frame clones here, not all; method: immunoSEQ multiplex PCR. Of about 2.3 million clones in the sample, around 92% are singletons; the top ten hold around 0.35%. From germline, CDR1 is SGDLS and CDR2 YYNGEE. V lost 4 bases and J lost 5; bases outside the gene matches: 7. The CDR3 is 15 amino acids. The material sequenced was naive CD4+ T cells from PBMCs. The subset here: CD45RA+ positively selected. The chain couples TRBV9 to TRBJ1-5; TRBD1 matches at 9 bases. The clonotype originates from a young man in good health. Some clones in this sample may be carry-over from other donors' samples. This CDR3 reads CASSPEGQGYQPQHF. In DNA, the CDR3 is TGTGCCAGCAGCCCCGAGGGACAGGGATATCAGCCCCAGCATTTT.